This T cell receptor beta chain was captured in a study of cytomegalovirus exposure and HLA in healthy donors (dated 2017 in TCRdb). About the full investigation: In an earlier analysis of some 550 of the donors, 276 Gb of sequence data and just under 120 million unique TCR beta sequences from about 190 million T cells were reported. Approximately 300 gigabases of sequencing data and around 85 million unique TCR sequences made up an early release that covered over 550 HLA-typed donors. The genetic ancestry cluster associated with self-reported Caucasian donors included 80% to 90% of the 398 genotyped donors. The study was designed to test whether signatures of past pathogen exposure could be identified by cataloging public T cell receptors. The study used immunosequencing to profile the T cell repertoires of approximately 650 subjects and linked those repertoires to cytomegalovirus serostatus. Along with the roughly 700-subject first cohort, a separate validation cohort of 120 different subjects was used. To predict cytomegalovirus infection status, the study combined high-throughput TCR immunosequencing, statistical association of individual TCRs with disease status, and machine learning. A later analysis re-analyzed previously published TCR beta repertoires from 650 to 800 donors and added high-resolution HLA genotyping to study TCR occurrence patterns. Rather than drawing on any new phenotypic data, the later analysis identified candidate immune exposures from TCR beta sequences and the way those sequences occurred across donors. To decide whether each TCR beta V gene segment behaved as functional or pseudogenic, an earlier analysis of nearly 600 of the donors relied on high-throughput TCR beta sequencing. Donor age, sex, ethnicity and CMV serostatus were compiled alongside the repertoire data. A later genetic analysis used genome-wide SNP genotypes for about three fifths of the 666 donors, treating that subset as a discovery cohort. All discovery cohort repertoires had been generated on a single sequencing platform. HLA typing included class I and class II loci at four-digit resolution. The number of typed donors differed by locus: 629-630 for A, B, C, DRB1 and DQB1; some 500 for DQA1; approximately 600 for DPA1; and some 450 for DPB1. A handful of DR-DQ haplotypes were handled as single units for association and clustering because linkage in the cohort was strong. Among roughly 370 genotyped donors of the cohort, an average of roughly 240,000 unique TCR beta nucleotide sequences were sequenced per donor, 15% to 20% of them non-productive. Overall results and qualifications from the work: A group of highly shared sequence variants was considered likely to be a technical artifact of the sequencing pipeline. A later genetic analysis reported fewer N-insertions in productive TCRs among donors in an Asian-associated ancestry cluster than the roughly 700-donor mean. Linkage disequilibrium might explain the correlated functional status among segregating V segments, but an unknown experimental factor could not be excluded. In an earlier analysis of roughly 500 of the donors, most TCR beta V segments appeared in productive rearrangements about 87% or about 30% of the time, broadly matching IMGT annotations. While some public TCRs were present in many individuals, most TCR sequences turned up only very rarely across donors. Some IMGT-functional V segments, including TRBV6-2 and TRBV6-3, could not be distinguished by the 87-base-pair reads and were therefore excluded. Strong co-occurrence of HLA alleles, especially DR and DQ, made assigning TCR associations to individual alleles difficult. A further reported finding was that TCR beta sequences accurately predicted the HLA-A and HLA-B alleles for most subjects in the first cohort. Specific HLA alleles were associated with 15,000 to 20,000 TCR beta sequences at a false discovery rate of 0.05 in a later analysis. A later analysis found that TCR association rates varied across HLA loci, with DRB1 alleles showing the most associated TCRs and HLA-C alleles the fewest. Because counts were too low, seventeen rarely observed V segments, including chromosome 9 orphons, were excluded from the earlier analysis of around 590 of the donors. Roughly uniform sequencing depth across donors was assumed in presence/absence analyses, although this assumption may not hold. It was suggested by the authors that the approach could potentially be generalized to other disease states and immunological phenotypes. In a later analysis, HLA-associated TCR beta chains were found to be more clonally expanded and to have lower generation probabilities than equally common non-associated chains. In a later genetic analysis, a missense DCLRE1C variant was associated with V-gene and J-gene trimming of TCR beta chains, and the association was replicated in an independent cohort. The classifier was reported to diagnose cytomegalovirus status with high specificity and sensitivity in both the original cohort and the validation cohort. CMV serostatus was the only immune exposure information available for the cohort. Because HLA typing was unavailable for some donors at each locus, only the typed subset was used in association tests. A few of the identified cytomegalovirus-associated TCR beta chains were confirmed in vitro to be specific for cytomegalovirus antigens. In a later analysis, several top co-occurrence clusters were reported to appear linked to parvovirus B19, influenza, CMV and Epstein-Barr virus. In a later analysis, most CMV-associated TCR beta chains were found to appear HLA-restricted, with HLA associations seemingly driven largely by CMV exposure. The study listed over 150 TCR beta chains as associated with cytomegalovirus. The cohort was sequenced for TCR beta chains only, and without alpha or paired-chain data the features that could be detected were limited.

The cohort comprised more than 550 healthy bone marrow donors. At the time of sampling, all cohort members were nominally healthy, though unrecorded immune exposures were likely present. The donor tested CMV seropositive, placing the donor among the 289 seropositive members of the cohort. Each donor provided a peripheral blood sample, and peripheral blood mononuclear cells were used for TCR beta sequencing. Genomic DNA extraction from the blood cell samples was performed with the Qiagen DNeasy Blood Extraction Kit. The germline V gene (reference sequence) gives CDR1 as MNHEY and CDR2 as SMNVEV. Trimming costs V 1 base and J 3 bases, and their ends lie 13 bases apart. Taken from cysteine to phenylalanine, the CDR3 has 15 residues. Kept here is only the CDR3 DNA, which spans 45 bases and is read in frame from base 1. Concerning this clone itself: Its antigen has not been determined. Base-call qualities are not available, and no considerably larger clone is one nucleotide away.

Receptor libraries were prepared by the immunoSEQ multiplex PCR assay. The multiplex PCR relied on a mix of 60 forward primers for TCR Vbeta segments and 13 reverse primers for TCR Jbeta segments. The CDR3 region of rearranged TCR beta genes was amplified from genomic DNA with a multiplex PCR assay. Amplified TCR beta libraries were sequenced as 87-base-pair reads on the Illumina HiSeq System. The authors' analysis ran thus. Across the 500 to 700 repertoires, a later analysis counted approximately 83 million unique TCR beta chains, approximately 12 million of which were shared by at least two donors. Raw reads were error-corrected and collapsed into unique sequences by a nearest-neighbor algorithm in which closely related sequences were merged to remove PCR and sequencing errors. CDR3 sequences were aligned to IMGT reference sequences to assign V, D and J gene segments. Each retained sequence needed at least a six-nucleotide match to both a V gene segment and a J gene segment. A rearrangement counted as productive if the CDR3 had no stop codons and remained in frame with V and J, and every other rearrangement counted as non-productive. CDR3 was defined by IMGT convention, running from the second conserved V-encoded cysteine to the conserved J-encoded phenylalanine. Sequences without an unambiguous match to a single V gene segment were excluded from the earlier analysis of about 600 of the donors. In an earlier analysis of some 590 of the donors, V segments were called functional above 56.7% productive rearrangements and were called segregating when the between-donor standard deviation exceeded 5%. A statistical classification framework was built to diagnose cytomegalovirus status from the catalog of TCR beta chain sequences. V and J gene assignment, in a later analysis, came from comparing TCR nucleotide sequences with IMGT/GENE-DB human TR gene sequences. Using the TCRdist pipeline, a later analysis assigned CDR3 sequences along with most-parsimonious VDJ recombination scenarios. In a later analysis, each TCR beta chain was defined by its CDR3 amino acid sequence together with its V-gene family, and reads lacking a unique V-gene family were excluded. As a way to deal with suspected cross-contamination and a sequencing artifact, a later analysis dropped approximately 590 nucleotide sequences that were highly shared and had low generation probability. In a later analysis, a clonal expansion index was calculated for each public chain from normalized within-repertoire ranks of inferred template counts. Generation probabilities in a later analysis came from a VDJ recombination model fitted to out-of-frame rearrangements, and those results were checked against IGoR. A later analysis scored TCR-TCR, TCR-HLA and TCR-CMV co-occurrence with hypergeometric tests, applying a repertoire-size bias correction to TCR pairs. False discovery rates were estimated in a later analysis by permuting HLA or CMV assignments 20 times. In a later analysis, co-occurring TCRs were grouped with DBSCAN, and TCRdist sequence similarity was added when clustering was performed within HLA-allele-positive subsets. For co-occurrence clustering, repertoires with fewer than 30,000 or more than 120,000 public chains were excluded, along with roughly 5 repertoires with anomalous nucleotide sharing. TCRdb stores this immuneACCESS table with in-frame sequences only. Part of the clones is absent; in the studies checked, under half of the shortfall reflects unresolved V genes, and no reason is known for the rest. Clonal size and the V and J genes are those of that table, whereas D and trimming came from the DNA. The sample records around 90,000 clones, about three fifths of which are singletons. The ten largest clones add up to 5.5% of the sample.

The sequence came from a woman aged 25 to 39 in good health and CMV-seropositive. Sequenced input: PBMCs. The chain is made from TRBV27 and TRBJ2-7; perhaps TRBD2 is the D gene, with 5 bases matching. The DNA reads TGTGCCAGCAGTTTATTGGGAGCAGCTCTCTACGAGCAGTACTTC. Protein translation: CASSLLGAALYEQYF.